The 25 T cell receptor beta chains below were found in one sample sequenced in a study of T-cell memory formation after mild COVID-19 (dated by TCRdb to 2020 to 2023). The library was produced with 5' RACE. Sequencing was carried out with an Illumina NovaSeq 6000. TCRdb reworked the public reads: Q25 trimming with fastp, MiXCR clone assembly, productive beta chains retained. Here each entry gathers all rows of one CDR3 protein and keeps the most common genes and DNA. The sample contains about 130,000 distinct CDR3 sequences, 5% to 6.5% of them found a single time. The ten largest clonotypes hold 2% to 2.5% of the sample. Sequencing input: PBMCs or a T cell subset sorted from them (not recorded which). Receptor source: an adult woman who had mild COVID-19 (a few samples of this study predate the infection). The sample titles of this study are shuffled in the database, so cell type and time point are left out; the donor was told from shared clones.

The chain's CDR3 is CASSLGRSSGNTIYF. Written as DNA, the CDR3 is TGTGCCAGCAGCTTAGGACGGAGCTCTGGAAACACCATATATTTT. J is TRBJ1-3 and V is TRBV7-7; D gene unclear. The CDR3 totals 15 residues. Trimming shortened V by 1 base and J by 0 bases, and 7 bases separated the two germline ends. The germline gives CDR1 SSHAT, CDR2 FNYEAQ (reference sequence).

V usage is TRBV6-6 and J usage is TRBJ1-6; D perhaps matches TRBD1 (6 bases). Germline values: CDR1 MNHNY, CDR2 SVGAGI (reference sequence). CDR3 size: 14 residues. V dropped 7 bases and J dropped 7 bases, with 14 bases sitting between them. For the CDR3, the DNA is TGTGCCAGCAAAAAAGACAGGTTAAATTCACCCCTCCACTTT. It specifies CASKKDRLNSPLHF.

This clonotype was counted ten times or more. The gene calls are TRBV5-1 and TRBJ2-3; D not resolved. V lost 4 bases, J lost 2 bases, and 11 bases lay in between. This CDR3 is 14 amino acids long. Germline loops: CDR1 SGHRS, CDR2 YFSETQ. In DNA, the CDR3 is TGCGCCAGCAGCCCATCGTCAAACACAGATACGCAGTATTTT. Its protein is CASSPSSNTDTQYF.

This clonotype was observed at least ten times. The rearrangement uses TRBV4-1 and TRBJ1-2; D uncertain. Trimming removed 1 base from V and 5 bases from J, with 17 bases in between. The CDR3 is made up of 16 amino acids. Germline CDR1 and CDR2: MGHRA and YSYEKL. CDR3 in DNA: TGCGCCAGCAGCCAAGGACCCGGACGGACCTTGTATGGCTACACCTTC. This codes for CASSQGPGRTLYGYTF.

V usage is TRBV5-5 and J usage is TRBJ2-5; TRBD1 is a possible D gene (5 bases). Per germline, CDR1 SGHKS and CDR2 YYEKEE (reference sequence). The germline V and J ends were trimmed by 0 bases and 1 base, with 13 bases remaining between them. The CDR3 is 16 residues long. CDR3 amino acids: CASSLGPGSGQETQYF. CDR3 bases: TGTGCCAGCAGCTTGGGTCCAGGGTCGGGCCAAGAGACCCAGTACTTC.

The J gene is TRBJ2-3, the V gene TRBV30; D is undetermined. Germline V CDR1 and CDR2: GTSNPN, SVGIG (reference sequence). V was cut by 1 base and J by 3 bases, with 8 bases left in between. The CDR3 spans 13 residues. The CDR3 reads CAWSEGATDTQYF. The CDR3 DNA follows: TGTGCCTGGAGTGAGGGTGCGACAGATACGCAGTATTTT.

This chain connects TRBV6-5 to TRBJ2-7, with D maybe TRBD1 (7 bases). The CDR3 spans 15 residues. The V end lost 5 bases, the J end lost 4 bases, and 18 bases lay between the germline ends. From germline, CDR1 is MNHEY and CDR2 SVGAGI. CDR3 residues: CASSPRGGGRYEQYF. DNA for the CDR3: TGTGCCAGCAGTCCTCGCGGAGGGGGCCGGTACGAGCAGTACTTC.

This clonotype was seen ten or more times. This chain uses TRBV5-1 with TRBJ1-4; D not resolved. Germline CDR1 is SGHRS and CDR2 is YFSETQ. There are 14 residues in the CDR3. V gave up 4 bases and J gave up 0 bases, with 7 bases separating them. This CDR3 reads CASSQVATNEKLFF. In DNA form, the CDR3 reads TGCGCCAGCAGCCAAGTTGCAACTAATGAAAAACTGTTTTTT.

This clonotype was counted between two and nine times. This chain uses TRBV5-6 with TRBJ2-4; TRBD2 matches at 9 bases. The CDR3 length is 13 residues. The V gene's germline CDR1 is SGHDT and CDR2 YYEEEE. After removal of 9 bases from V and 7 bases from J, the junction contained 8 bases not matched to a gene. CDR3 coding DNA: TGTGCCACCGGGGCTAGCGGGATTAACATTCAGTACTTC. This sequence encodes CATGASGINIQYF.

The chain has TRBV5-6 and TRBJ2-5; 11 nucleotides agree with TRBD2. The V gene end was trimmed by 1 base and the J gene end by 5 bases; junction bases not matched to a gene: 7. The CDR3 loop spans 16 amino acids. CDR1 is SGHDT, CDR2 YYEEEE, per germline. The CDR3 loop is CASSLLLAGARETQYF. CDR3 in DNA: TGTGCCAGCAGCTTGTTACTAGCGGGAGCCCGGGAGACCCAGTACTTC.

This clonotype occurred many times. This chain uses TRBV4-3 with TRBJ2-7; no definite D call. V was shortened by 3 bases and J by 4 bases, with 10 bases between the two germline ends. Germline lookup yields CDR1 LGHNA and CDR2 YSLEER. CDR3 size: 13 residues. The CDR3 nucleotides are TGCGCCAGCAGCCATCGTGTCGGGTACGAGCAGTACTTC. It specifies CASSHRVGYEQYF.

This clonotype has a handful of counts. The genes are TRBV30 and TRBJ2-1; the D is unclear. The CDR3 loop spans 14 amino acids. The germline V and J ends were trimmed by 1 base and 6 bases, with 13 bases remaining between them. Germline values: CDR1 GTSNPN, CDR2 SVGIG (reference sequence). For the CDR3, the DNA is TGTGCCTGGAGTGGTAAAGCGCAAATCAATGAGCAGTTCTTC. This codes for CAWSGKAQINEQFF.

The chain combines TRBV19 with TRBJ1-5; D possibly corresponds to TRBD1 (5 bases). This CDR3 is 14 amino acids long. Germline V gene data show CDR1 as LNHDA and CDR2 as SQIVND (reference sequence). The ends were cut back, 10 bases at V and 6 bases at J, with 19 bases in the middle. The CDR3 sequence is CATNVAGNGQPQHF. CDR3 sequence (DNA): TGTGCCACTAACGTCGCAGGGAATGGTCAGCCCCAGCATTTT.

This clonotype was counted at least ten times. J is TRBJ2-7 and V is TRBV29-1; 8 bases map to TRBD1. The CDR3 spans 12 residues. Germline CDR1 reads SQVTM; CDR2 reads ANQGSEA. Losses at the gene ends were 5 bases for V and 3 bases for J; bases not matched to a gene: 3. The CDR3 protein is CSVRTGFYEQYF. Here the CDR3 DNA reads TGCAGCGTTCGGACAGGGTTCTACGAGCAGTACTTC.

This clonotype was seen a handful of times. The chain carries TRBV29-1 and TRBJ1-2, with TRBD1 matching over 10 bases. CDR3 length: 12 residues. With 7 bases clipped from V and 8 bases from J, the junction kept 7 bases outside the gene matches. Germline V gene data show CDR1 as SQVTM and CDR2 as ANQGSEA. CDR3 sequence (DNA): TGCAGCGGAAGACAGGGGGCCGGGGGCTACACCTTC. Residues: CSGRQGAGGYTF.

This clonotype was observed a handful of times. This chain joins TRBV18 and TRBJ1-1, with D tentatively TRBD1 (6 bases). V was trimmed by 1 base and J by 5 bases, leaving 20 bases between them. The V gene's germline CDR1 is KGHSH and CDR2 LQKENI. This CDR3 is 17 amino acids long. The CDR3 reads CASSPLGGAVAQTEAFF. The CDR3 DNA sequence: TGTGCCAGCTCACCACTTGGGGGGGCAGTGGCGCAGACTGAAGCTTTCTTT.

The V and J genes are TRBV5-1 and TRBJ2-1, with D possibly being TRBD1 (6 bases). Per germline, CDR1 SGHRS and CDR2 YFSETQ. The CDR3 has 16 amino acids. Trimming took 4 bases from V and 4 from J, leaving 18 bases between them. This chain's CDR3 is CASSEVRAGAYNEQFF. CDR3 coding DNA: TGCGCCAGCAGCGAGGTCAGGGCAGGGGCGTACAATGAGCAGTTCTTC.

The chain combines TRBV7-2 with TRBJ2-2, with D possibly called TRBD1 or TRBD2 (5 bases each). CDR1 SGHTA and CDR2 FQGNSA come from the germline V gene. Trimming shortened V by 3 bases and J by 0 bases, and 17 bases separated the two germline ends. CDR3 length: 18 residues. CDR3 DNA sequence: TGTGCCAGCAGCTTGGGGGTATATGCCTGGGCGAACACCGGGGAGCTGTTTTTT. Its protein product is CASSLGVYAWANTGELFF.

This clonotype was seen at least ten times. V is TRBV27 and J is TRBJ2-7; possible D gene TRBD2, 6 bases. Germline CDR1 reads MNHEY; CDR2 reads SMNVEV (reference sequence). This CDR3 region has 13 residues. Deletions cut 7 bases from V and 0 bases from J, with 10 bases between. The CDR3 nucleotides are TGTGCCAGCACCCGGGGGAGCTCCTACGAGCAGTACTTC. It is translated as CASTRGSSYEQYF.

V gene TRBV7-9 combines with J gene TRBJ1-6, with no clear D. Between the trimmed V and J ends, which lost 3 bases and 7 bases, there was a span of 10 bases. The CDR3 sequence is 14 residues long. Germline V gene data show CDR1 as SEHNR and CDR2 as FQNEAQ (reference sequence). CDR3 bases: TGTGCCAGCAGCTTGGATTTCCGCAATTCACCCCTCCACTTT. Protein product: CASSLDFRNSPLHF.

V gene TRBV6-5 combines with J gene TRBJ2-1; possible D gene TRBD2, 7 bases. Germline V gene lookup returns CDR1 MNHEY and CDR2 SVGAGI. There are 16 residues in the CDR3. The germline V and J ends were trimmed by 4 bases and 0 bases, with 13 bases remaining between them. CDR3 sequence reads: CASSWGGARSYNEQFF. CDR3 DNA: TGTGCCAGCAGTTGGGGGGGGGCCCGCTCCTACAATGAGCAGTTCTTC.

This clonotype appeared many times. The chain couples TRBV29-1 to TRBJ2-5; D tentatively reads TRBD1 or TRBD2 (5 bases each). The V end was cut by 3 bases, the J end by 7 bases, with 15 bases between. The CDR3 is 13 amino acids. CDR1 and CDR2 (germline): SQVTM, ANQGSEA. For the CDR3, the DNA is TGCAGCGTTGACCGCAGCCCGAGGGGGACCCAGTACTTC. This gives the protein CSVDRSPRGTQYF.

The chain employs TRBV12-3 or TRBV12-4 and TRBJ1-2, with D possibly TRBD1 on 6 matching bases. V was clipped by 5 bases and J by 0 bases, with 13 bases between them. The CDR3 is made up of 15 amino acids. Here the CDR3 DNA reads TGTGCCAGCAGTCCTCAACAGGGAACTAACTATGGCTACACCTTC. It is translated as CASSPQQGTNYGYTF.

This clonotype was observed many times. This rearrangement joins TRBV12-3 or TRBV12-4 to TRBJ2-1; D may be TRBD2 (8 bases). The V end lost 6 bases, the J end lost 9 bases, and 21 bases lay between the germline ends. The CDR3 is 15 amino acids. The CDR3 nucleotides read TGTGCCAGCAGACGGGAGGGGGCCTTATCGGGTGAGCAGTTCTTC. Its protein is CASRREGALSGEQFF.

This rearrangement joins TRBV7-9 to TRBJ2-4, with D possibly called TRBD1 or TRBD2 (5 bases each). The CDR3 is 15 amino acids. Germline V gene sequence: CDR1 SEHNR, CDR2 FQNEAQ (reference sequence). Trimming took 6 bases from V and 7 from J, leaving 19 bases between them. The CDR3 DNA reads TGTGCCAGCAGTCCCCGCCGGGACCGTGCCAACATTCAGTACTTC. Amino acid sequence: CASSPRRDRANIQYF.